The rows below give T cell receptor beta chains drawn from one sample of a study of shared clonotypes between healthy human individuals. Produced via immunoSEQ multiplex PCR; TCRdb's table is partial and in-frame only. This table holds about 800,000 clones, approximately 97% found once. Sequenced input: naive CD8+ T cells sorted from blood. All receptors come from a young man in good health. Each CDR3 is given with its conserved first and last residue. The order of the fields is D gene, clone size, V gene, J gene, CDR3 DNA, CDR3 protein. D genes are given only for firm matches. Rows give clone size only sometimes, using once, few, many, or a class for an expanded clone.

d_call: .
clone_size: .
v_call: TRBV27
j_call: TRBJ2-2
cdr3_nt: TGTGCCAGCAGTCTCAAAACCGGGGAGCTGTTTTTT
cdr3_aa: CASSLKTGELFF

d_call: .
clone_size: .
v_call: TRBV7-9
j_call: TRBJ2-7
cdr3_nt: TGTGCCAGCAGCTTAGTCGAACAGGGATTGCAGTACGAGCAGTACTTC
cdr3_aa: CASSLVEQGLQYEQYF

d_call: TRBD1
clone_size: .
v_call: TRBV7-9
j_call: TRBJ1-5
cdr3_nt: TGTGCCAGCAGCTTAGACAGGGGGCCAAATCAGCCCCAGCATTTT
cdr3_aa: CASSLDRGPNQPQHF

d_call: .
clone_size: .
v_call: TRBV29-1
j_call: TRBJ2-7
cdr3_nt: TGCAGCGTTGAGTTAGGGGTGTCCTCCTACGAGCAGTACTTC
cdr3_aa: CSVELGVSSYEQYF

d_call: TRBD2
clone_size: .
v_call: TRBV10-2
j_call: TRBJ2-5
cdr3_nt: TGCGCCAGCAGTGAGCCCTTCGGGACTAGCGGGAGAGGAGAGACCCAGTACTTC
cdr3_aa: CASSEPFGTSGRGETQYF

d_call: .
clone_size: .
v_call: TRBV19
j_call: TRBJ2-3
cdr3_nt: TGTGCCAGTAGTATAGTCGTGGCGCCCGCAGATACGCAGTATTTT
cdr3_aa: CASSIVVAPADTQYF

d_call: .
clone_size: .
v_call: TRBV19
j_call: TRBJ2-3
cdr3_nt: TGTGCCAGTTCTTTATGGGGTGGGGGCACAGATACGCAGTATTTT
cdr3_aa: CASSLWGGGTDTQYF

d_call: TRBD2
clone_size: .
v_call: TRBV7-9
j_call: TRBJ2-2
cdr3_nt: TGTGCCAGCAGCGCCCCTGCGGGAGCAGACGGGGAGCTGTTTTTT
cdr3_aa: CASSAPAGADGELFF

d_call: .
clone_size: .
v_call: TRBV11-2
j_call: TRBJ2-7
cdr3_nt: TGTGCCAGCAGCCCACTGTCGGGAACCCGACACGAGCAGTACTTC
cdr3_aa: CASSPLSGTRHEQYF

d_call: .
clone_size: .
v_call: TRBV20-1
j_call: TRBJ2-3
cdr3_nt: TGCAGTGCCCGAGAGGGATATACGCAGTATTTT
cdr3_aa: CSAREGYTQYF

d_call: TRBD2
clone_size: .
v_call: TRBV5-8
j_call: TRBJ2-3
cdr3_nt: TGTGCCAGCAGCTTACTAGCGGGTAGCACAGATACGCAGTATTTT
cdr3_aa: CASSLLAGSTDTQYF

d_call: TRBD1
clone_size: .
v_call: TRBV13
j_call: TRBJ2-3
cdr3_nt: TGTGCCAGCAGCCTAGGACAGGGCAGAGCGGGCCCACCAGATACGCAGTATTTT
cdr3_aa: CASSLGQGRAGPPDTQYF

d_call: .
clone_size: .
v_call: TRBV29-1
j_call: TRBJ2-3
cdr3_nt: TGCAGCGTTAGAGACAGACCTGCCACAGATACGCAGTATTTT
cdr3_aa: CSVRDRPATDTQYF

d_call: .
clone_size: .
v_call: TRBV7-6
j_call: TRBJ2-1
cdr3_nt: TGTGCCAGCAGCTCGGAACCCGGGAGTTTCAATGAGCAGTTCTTC
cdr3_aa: CASSSEPGSFNEQFF

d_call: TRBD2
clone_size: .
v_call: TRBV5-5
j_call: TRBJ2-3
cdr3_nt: TGTGCCAGCAGCCTACGACTAGCGGGAGGCAGCACAGATACGCAGTATTTT
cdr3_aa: CASSLRLAGGSTDTQYF

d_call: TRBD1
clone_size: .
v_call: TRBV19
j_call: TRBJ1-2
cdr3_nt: TGTGCCAGTAGTACGATAGACAGGGCGGCAATGCCTAACTATGGCTACACCTTC
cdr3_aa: CASSTIDRAAMPNYGYTF

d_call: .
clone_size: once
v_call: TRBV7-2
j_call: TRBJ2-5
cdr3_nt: TGTGCCAGCAGCTTAGGAGGAGCAAACAAAGAGACCCAGTACTTC
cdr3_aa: CASSLGGANKETQYF

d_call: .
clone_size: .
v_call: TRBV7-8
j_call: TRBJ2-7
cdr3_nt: TGTGCCAGCAGCTTGGCCCCCGGGGGCGCGTACGAGCAGTACTTC
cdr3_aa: CASSLAPGGAYEQYF

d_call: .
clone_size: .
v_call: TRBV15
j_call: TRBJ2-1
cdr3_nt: TGTGCCACCAGCGCGGGAACGAGCTCCTACAATGAGCAGTTCTTC
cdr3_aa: CATSAGTSSYNEQFF

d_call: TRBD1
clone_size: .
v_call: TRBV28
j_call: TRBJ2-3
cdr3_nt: TGTGCCAGCACCAGGTGGGCGGGACAGGGCGCAGATACGCAGTATTTT
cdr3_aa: CASTRWAGQGADTQYF

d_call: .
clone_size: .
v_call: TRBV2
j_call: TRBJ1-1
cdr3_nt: TGTGCCAGCAGTGAAAACCAGGGGAGGGACACTGAAGCTTTCTTT
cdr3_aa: CASSENQGRDTEAFF

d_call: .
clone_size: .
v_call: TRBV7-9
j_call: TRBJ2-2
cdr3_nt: TGTGCCAGCAGGACGAACACCGGGGAGCTGTTTTTT
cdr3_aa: CASRTNTGELFF

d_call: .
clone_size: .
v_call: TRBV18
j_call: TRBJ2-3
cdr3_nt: TGTGCCAGCTCACCACCGTCAGGCACAGATACGCAGTATTTT
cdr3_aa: CASSPPSGTDTQYF

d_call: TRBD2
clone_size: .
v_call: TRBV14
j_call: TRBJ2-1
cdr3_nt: TGTGCCAGCAGCCAAGAAGGGCTAGCGGGAACCTACAATGAGCAGTTCTTC
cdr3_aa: CASSQEGLAGTYNEQFF

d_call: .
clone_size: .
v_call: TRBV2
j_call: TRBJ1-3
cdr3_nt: TGTGCCAGTCTGGAGACACTAAGAAACACCATATATTTT
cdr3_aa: CASLETLRNTIYF

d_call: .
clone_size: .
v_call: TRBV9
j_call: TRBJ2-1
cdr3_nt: TGTGCCAGCAGCGTAGGGGTCAGCCCCTCCGATGAGCAGTTCTTC
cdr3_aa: CASSVGVSPSDEQFF

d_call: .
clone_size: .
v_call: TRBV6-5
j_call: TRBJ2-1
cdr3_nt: TGTGCCAGCAGTTACAATAGCAATGAGCAGTTCTTC
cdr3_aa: CASSYNSNEQFF

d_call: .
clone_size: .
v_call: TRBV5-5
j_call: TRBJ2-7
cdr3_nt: TGTGCCAGCAGCTTCACGGACATCGCTGCCTACGAGCAGTACTTC
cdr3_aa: CASSFTDIAAYEQYF

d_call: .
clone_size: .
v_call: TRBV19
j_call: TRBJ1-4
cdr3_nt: TGTGCCAGTAGTACTATCTCCCCAGGTGAAAAACTGTTTTTT
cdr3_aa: CASSTISPGEKLFF

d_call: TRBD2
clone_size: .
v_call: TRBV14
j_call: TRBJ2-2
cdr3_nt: TGTGCCAGCAGCCAAGCACCGGGACTAGCGTTGACCGGGGAGCTGTTTTTT
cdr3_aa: CASSQAPGLALTGELFF

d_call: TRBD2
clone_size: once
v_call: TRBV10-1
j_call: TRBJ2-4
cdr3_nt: TGCGCCAGCAGTTTGGGACTAGCGGGGCCCAACGAGGCCAAAAACATTCAGTACTTC
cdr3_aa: CASSLGLAGPNEAKNIQYF

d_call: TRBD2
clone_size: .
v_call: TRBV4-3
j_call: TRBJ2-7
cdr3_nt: TGCGCCAGCAGCCAAGCGGGAGGGACGAACGAGCAGTACTTC
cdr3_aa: CASSQAGGTNEQYF

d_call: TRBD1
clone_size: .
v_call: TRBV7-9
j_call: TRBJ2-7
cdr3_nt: TGTGCCAGCAGCCCGACAGGGCACGAGCAGTACTTC
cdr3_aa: CASSPTGHEQYF

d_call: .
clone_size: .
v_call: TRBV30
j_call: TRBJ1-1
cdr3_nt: TGTGCCTGGCTGGAAACGGACAGTCTGAACACTGAAGCTTTCTTT
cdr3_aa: CAWLETDSLNTEAFF

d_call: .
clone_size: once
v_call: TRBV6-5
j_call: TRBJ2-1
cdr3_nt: TGTGCCAGCAGTTACTTGTCCGGGGTTGAGCAGTTCTTC
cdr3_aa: CASSYLSGVEQFF

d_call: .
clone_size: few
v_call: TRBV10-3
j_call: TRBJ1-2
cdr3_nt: TGTGCCATCAGCGAACGACCAGGGGTCGGCTACACCTTC
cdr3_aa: CAISERPGVGYTF

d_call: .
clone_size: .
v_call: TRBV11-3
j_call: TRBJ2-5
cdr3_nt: TGTGCCAGCAGCACCCCTAGCGAACAAGAGACCCAGTACTTC
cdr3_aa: CASSTPSEQETQYF